This TCR beta chain was obtained from a study of breast tumors, draining lymph nodes, adjacent tissues. TCRdb itself ran the multiplex PCR reads through MiXCR, one entry per CDR3 protein. Of approximately 190,000 distinct CDR3 sequences in the sample, 30% to 40% were seen once. The lymph nodes were axillary draining lymph nodes from breast cancer patients. There are many counts of this clonotype. The CDR3 extends over 15 amino acids. In germline, CDR1 is SGHTA, CDR2 FQGNSA. The germline V and J ends were trimmed by 5 bases and 3 bases, with 15 bases remaining between them. The sequence was obtained from a female donor with breast cancer. Some clones in this sample may be carry-over from other donors' samples. Source material: axillary lymph node tissue. J is TRBJ2-3 and V is TRBV7-2; D remains ambiguous. The CDR3 protein is CASSRRGDPTDTQYF. CDR3 sequence (DNA): TGTGCCAGCAGCCGCCGTGGGGATCCGACAGATACGCAGTATTTT.